Below, 23 T cell receptor beta chains from the same sample are listed, as sequenced in a study of blood T cell repertoires in COVID-19. The method was immunoSEQ multiplex PCR; TCRdb's version includes in-frame clones alone and lacks a portion of them. The table shows 210,000 or so clones, with 84% occurring only once. The specimen sequenced was PBMCs or T cells enriched from blood (not recorded which). These receptors all come from a man between 60 and 75 years old who had recovered from COVID-19.

The chain is built from TRBV25-1 and TRBJ1-2; a weak D match, TRBD1 (5 bases). V was clipped by 3 bases and J by 4 bases, with 15 bases between them. Germline V lookup: CDR1 MGHDK, CDR2 SYGVNS. The CDR3 totals 15 residues. The CDR3 DNA reads TGTGCCAGCAGTGACTCTGGCAGGGCGACCTATGGCTACACCTTC. This translates into CASSDSGRATYGYTF.

The V and J genes are TRBV11-3 and TRBJ2-7; TRBD1 might be the D (6 bases). CDR1 and CDR2 (germline): SGHNT, YENEEA. The CDR3 runs 14 residues. Trimming cost V 2 bases and J 2 bases, with 10 bases left between them. The CDR3 spells CASSLRTATYEQYF. DNA for the CDR3: TGTGCCAGCAGCTTACGGACAGCAACCTACGAGCAGTACTTC.

In its sample, this clone was seen a few times. The chain combines TRBV11-3 with TRBJ1-1; D uncertain. V was trimmed by 2 bases and J by 5 bases, leaving 3 bases between them. Germline V CDR1 and CDR2: SGHNT, YENEEA. The CDR3 length is 11 residues. CDR3 sequence reads: CASSLRTEAFF. CDR3 sequence (DNA): TGTGCCAGCAGCTTACGGACTGAAGCTTTCTTT. The whole variable domain, remainder taken from reference TRBV11-3 and TRBJ1-1, is EAGVVQSPRYKIIEKKQPVAFWCNPISGHNTLYWYLQNLGQGPELLIRYENEEAVDDSQLPKDRFSAERLKGVDSTLKIQPAELGDSAVYLCASSLRTEAFFGQGTRLTVV.

The rearrangement links TRBV7-9 to TRBJ1-6; D may be TRBD1 (5 bases). CDR1 and CDR2 (germline): SEHNR, FQNEAQ (reference sequence). V lost 2 bases, J lost 10 bases, and 6 bases lay in between. The CDR3 runs to 12 residues. CDR3 in DNA: TGTGCCAGCAGCTTACAGGGCTCACCCCTCCACTTT. Its translation: CASSLQGSPLHF.

The rearrangement joins TRBV5-1 to TRBJ1-2, with 8 bases aligning to TRBD1. J lost 4 bases, V lost 2 bases, and 10 bases had no gene match. This CDR3 is built from 16 residues. Per germline, CDR1 SGHRS and CDR2 YFSETQ. CDR3 in amino acids: CASSFRDRSEVYGYTF. DNA of the CDR3: TGCGCCAGCAGCTTCCGGGACAGGTCGGAGGTCTATGGCTACACCTTC.

The chain is built from TRBV18 and TRBJ2-5; D call uncertain. The germline V gene has CDR1 KGHSH and CDR2 LQKENI. The V end lost 2 bases, the J end lost 5 bases, and 6 bases lay between the germline ends. The CDR3 totals 12 residues. CDR3 amino acids: CASSPEVETQYF. Written as DNA, the CDR3 is TGTGCCAGCTCACCAGAGGTCGAGACCCAGTACTTC. Full variable domain (rest looked up from reference TRBV18 and TRBJ2-5): NAGVMQNPRHLVRRRGQEARLRCSPMKGHSHVYWYRQLPEEGLKFMVYLQKENIIDESGMPKERFSAEFPKEGPSILRIQQVVRGDSAAYFCASSPEVETQYFGPGTRLLVL.

V usage is TRBV15 and J usage is TRBJ1-1; tentative D call: TRBD1 (6 bases). Germline V gene sequence: CDR1 LNHNV, CDR2 YYDKDF (reference sequence). V was trimmed by 2 bases and J by 11 bases, leaving 18 bases between them. The CDR3 totals 14 residues. This CDR3 reads CATSRTRPGALAFF. The DNA for the CDR3 is TGTGCCACCAGCAGAACTCGTCCAGGGGCGCTCGCTTTCTTT.

The J gene is TRBJ2-1, the V gene TRBV5-1; 7 nucleotides align to TRBD1. This CDR3 region has 14 residues. Germline V gene data show CDR1 as SGHRS and CDR2 as YFSETQ. Trimming removed 3 bases from V and 10 bases from J; junction bases left unmatched: 10. CDR3 nucleotide sequence: TGCGCCAGCAGCTGGGACCGACAGGGTCTAGAGCAGTTCTTC. This codes for CASSWDRQGLEQFF.

The rearrangement joins TRBV10-2 to TRBJ1-1; no clear D gene. Looked up from germline, CDR1 is WSHSY and CDR2 is SAAADI. The V end lost 3 bases, the J end lost 3 bases, and 14 bases lay between the germline ends. The CDR3 runs to 15 residues. CDR3 nucleotide sequence: TGCGCCAGCAGTGATTTGGGAGGGCAATACACTGAAGCTTTCTTT. Protein: CASSDLGGQYTEAFF.

The chain couples TRBV5-1 to TRBJ2-1; 8 nucleotides align to TRBD2. The CDR3 is made up of 15 amino acids. CDR1 is SGHRS and CDR2 is YFSETQ in the germline V gene. Trimming took 7 bases from V and 0 from J; bases not matched to a gene: 6. The CDR3 spells CASSWSGGSYNEQFF. For the CDR3, the DNA is TGCGCCAGCTCCTGGAGCGGGGGCTCCTACAATGAGCAGTTCTTC.

This rearrangement joins TRBV7-8 to TRBJ2-3; TRBD1 might be the D (6 bases). In germline, CDR1 is SGHVS, CDR2 FQNEAQ. Trimming pared 5 bases from V and 3 bases from J, leaving 18 bases between. The CDR3 has 16 amino acids. The CDR3 protein is CASSRDTGKKTDTQYF. The CDR3 coding sequence is TGTGCCAGCAGCCGAGACACAGGGAAGAAAACAGATACGCAGTATTTT.

The chain combines TRBV29-1 with TRBJ2-7, with a weak D call TRBD2 (7 bases). From germline, CDR1 is SQVTM and CDR2 ANQGSEA. Trimming stripped 7 bases from V and 9 bases from J, with 19 bases between. The length of the CDR3 is 12 residues. CDR3 in DNA: TGCAGCGCAGCCGGGGGGCACGGTGGGCAGTACTTC. This sequence encodes CSAAGGHGGQYF.

The chain has TRBV10-3 and TRBJ2-5; maybe TRBD1 (6 bases). V lost 5 bases, J lost 0 bases, and 16 bases lay in between. Germline V CDR1 and CDR2: ENHRY, SYGVKD. This CDR3 spans 16 amino acids. The DNA for the CDR3 is TGTGCCATCAGTAAACAGGGACGGGTGTACCAAGAGACCCAGTACTTC. Protein sequence: CAISKQGRVYQETQYF.

The V and J genes are TRBV15 and TRBJ2-3; 11 nucleotides align to TRBD2. CDR3 size: 15 residues. V lost 4 bases, J lost 4 bases, and 4 bases stayed unmatched. Per the germline V gene, CDR1 is LNHNV and CDR2 is YYDKDF (reference sequence). In DNA form, the CDR3 reads TGTGCCACCAGCATTAGCGGGGGGGCCTCAGATACGCAGTATTTT. Amino acid sequence: CATSISGGASDTQYF.

The J gene is TRBJ2-5, the V gene TRBV7-9, with 7 bases fitting TRBD1. V was pared by 1 base and J by 1 base, with 6 bases of the junction left unmatched. The CDR3 is made up of 16 amino acids. From germline, CDR1 is SEHNR and CDR2 FQNEAQ (reference sequence). The CDR3 here is CASSLGGQTLQETQYF. The CDR3 nucleotides read TGTGCCAGCAGCTTAGGGGGACAGACTCTCCAAGAGACCCAGTACTTC.

A remark on this clone: This specimen includes other DNA sequences encoding the same CDR3. The V and J genes are TRBV7-9 and TRBJ1-1; D gene ambiguous. The CDR3 extends over 13 amino acids. The ends were cut back, 1 base at V and 4 bases at J, with 7 bases in the middle. Germline V gene lookup returns CDR1 SEHNR and CDR2 FQNEAQ (reference sequence). The CDR3 spells CASSLEGATEAFF. The CDR3 coding sequence is TGTGCCAGCAGCTTAGAGGGAGCCACTGAAGCTTTCTTT.

The J gene is TRBJ1-2, the V gene TRBV30, with D possibly TRBD1 on 5 matching bases. The germline gives CDR1 GTSNPN, CDR2 SVGIG (reference sequence). The CDR3 is made up of 15 amino acids. The V end was cut by 5 bases, the J end by 4 bases, with 20 bases between. The CDR3 region is CAWSDTYPALYGYTF. Here the CDR3 DNA reads TGTGCCTGGTCGGACACCTACCCAGCGCTCTATGGCTACACCTTC.

This clone occurred once. The rearrangement uses TRBV6-5 and TRBJ2-7, with a weak D call TRBD1 (6 bases). The CDR3 is 15 residues long. Germline V CDR1 and CDR2: MNHEY, SVGAGI. Trimming removed 7 bases at V and 2 bases at J, with 18 bases between. CDR3 sequence reads: CASNLLASGAYEQYF. The CDR3 DNA follows: TGTGCCAGCAATCTACTCGCTTCAGGGGCCTACGAGCAGTACTTC.

V is TRBV19 and J is TRBJ2-2, with D possibly matching TRBD1 (6 bases). There are 17 residues in the CDR3. The V gene's germline CDR1 is LNHDA and CDR2 SQIVND (reference sequence). The ends were cut back, 3 bases at V and 2 bases at J, with 16 bases in the middle. CDR3 coding DNA: TGTGCCAGTAGTATTCCGCAGGGGTCCACTAACACCGGGGAGCTGTTTTTT. Its translation: CASSIPQGSTNTGELFF.

The chain is built from TRBV25-1 and TRBJ1-4; 7 bases are a match to TRBD1. V was clipped by 4 bases and J by 4 bases; unmatched bases: 6. The CDR3 extends over 15 amino acids. From germline, CDR1 is MGHDK and CDR2 SYGVNS. The CDR3 nucleotides read TGTGCCAGCAGTGGCTACAGGGGTATTAATGAAAAACTGTTTTTT. Translating gives CASSGYRGINEKLFF.

The chain combines TRBV5-1 with TRBJ2-1; a weak D match, TRBD1 (7 bases). The CDR3 consists of 15 residues. CDR1 and CDR2 from the germline V gene are SGHRS and YFSETQ. V dropped 1 base and J dropped 5 bases, with 13 bases sitting between them. The CDR3 coding sequence is TGCGCCAGCAGCTTGTCGACAGGGAGGAACAATGAGCAGTTCTTC. As protein: CASSLSTGRNNEQFF.

V gene TRBV5-1 combines with J gene TRBJ1-1; TRBD1 matches at 9 bases. The germline V gene has CDR1 SGHRS and CDR2 YFSETQ. The CDR3 is 14 residues long. The trim removed 2 bases at V and 5 bases at J, leaving 4 bases unmatched. CDR3 amino acids: CASSLQGARTEAFF. The CDR3 DNA reads as TGCGCCAGCAGCTTACAGGGGGCGCGGACTGAAGCTTTCTTT. The whole variable domain, remainder taken from reference TRBV5-1 and TRBJ1-1, is KAGVTQTPRYLIKTRGQQVTLSCSPISGHRSVSWYQQTPGQGLQFLFEYFSETQRNKGNFPGRFSGRQFSNSRSEMNVSTLELGDSALYLCASSLQGARTEAFFGQGTRLTVV.

This chain joins TRBV10-3 and TRBJ1-5, with 9 bases fitting TRBD1. The CDR3 runs 15 residues. Unmatched junction bases numbered 8, after V lost 6 bases and J lost 5 bases. Germline CDR1 and CDR2: ENHRY and SYGVKD. As DNA, the CDR3 is TGTGCCATCAGCCCGGACAGGGGAGGAGATCAGCCCCAGCATTTT. Translated: CAISPDRGGDQPQHF.